The rows below give T cell receptor beta chains drawn from one sample of a study of spatial heterogeneity in lung cancer. TCRdb called the 5' RACE reads again in MiXCR, with one record for every CDR3 protein. The data hold tens of thousands of distinct CDR3 sequences, with 6.5% to 8.5% observed a single time. Material: PBMCs, obtained at surgery. The receptors were sampled from a male donor with early-stage non-small cell lung cancer. Each CDR3 is given without its conserved first and last residue. Fields, in order: J gene, V gene, CDR3 protein.

TRBJ1-6	TRBV2	ASSAGGRGQGIAPLH
TRBJ1-1	TRBV6-5	ASSLQGAERYTEAF
TRBJ2-1	TRBV7-2	ASSPLGGEDEQF
TRBJ2-7	TRBV19	ASSPARDRFNEQY
TRBJ1-2	TRBV20-1	SARTSTGTARGYT
TRBJ2-1	TRBV7-2	ASSIGLAGDVEQF
TRBJ2-3	TRBV7-9	ASSFQGFAQY
TRBJ2-5	TRBV7-6	ASSLEYSGSETQY
TRBJ2-2	TRBV12-3/TRBV12-4	ASRGGELF
TRBJ2-7	TRBV29-1	SVGTDRYEQY
TRBJ1-1	TRBV12-3/TRBV12-4	ASTRTGLNTEAF
TRBJ2-1	TRBV11-3	ASARLVISNEQF
TRBJ2-7	TRBV7-2	ASSLLPDTSYEQY
TRBJ2-3	TRBV29-1	SVEDMRGATDTQY
TRBJ2-1	TRBV7-2	ASRQNSGPYNEQF
TRBJ1-2	TRBV30	AWTSLRGNYGYT
TRBJ2-2	TRBV4-3	ASSQVPSGRVKGELF
TRBJ2-3	TRBV6-5	ASTGPGGTDTQY
TRBJ2-3	TRBV20-1	SALPLGNSGGAEDTQY
TRBJ2-5	TRBV27	ASRTASETQY